This TCR beta chain was sequenced in a study of blood T cell repertoires in COVID-19 (dated by TCRdb to 2020 to 2022). Background on the whole study: Samples covering the acute and convalescent phases of COVID-19 were provided by collaborators in the United States, Italy and Spain. The prospective study material was composed of cDNA or gDNA derived from T cells, B-cell-depleted T cells, or PBMCs. The dataset comprised deeply sampled blood TCRbeta repertoires from subjects exposed to, actively infected with, or recovered from COVID-19. A freely available public database, intended as a resource for researchers studying the immune response to SARS-CoV-2, is where the repertoires were released. Samples came from the ongoing ImmuneRACE study (first 160 participants) plus 1,254 subjects from 6 global collaborators. Nearly every sample came with metadata listing a de-identified subject ID, COVID-19 status, age in years and sex. Where available, HLA class I and class II types were taken from metadata supplied by the sample provider and were not determined by assay-based typing.

At one collaborating source in Seattle, patients were enrolled during active infection and were followed longitudinally through the course of disease. Whole blood was collected in K2EDTA tubes by collaborating institutions according to the institutions' own protocols. For TCRbeta analysis, collaborators shipped samples in one of three forms: frozen whole blood, isolated PBMCs, or DNA extracted from either of those sample types. TCRbeta CDR3 regions were amplified from genomic DNA by means of the immunoSEQ Assay, a bias-controlled multiplex PCR. Under the source paper's analysis protocol: Within the assay, amplification of reference gene primers was used to estimate how many nucleated cells each sample contained. To quantify the absolute abundance of each unique TCRbeta CDR3 rearrangement, sequence reads were collapsed and filtered. For each sample, productive Simpson clonality was calculated as the square root of Simpson's diversity index over productive rearrangements. Held by TCRdb, this immuneACCESS table contains in-frame sequences only and omits some clones. Under half of the omission traces to an unresolved V gene where checked; the cause of the rest is unknown. V, J and clone size are those of that table, while D and trimming were read from the DNA. This sample lists approximately 330,000 clones; over 80% were detected once. The ten largest clones represent around 8.9% of the sample.

Paper-wide results and their limitations: Clinical and demographic metadata were provided uncurated, with the amount varying by source and participant.

The V end loses 4 bases and the J end loses 6 bases, and a stretch of 15 bases separates them. The germline V gene (reference sequence) specifies GTSNPN as CDR1 and SVGIG as CDR2. The CDR3 starts with the cysteine, ends with the phenylalanine, and has 13 residues. The CDR3 DNA has 39 bases and is translated from base 1. In the case of this clone: Its antigen is currently not known. Per-nucleotide qualities are absent, and no much larger clonotype sits a single base away.

The rearrangement combines TRBV30 with TRBJ1-2; a tentative D call is TRBD1 (5 bases match). The material sequenced was peripheral blood. This receptor was taken from a man between 25 and 39 years old with COVID-19, enrolled during active disease. The sequenced DNA: TGTGCCTGGACCCCTGCCAGGGTAGATGGCTACACCTTC. It translates as CAWTPARVDGYTF.